Below, 9 T cell receptor beta chains from the same sample are listed, as sequenced in a study of cytomegalovirus exposure and HLA in healthy donors. Primers for the PCR totalled 60 Vbeta and 13 Jbeta. Clones were read by immunoSEQ multiplex PCR, and TCRdb kept only the in-frame ones, dropping some. The sample has 100,000 to 120,000 clones, over 65% seen once. The sequenced sample was PBMCs. The receptor set was obtained from a middle-aged woman in good health and CMV-seropositive.

This clone was detected a few times. This chain uses TRBV6-1 with TRBJ2-2, with 7 bases aligning to TRBD2. The CDR3 extends over 15 amino acids. Germline trimming cut 4 bases from V and 3 bases from J; bases unmatched to any gene: 5. The germline gives CDR1 MNHNS, CDR2 SASEGT. Written as DNA, the CDR3 is TGTGCCAGCAGTGCCGGGGGGTCGCACACCGGGGAGCTGTTTTTT. It codes for CASSAGGSHTGELFF.

The table lists this clone with a few counts. The DNA of the CDR3 is TGTGCCTGGAGTGCAACGGGGGGTTGGAAACTGTTTTTT. As protein: CAWSATGGWKLFF. The V call is TRBV30, the J call TRBJ1-4; perhaps TRBD1 as D (5 bases). CDR3 length: 13 residues. CDR1 and CDR2 (germline): GTSNPN, SVGIG (reference sequence). V was trimmed by 1 base and J by 11 bases, leaving 14 bases between them.

The chain carries TRBV15 and TRBJ1-5; 12 bases agree with TRBD1. The CDR3 covers 15 residues. V shed 8 bases, J shed 4 bases, and the junction held 6 bases outside the gene matches. Germline lookup yields CDR1 LNHNV and CDR2 YYDKDF (reference sequence). The CDR3 DNA follows: TGTGCCACCGGGACAGGGGGCGAAGGGAATCAGCCCCAGCATTTT. Its translation: CATGTGGEGNQPQHF.

The chain recombines TRBV5-1 with TRBJ2-1, with D possibly matching TRBD2 (5 bases). Germline CDR1 reads SGHRS; CDR2 reads YFSETQ. The ends were cut back, 3 bases at V and 1 base at J, with 14 bases in the middle. The CDR3 consists of 16 residues. The CDR3 DNA is TGCGCCAGCAGCTCAGAAACGGGGAAATCCTACAATGAGCAGTTCTTC. Protein product: CASSSETGKSYNEQFF. The whole variable domain, filled in from reference TRBV5-1 and TRBJ2-1, reads KAGVTQTPRYLIKTRGQQVTLSCSPISGHRSVSWYQQTPGQGLQFLFEYFSETQRNKGNFPGRFSGRQFSNSRSEMNVSTLELGDSALYLCASSSETGKSYNEQFFGPGTRLTVL.

The chain joins TRBV27 to TRBJ2-5; tentatively, D is TRBD2 (6 bases). The DNA end lines up better with TRBJ2-7; the J call may be wrong. Germline loops: CDR1 MNHEY, CDR2 SMNVEV (reference sequence). The length of the CDR3 is 14 residues. CDR3 nucleotides: TGTGCCAGCAGTCCACGGGACTTCACCTACGAGCAGTACTTC. It codes for CASSPRDFTYEQYF.

This chain joins TRBV25-1 and TRBJ2-2, with D maybe TRBD1 (5 bases). Germline-derived CDR1 and CDR2 are MGHDK and SYGVNS. The CDR3 covers 15 residues. The germline V and J ends were trimmed by 4 bases and 0 bases, with 9 bases remaining between them. The CDR3 bases are TGTGCCAGCAGTGTGTGGGGCACGAACACCGGGGAGCTGTTTTTT. Amino acids: CASSVWGTNTGELFF.

The V and J genes are TRBV5-1 and TRBJ2-5; D might be TRBD2 (6 bases). This CDR3 comprises 12 residues. V lost 5 bases and J lost 4, with 9 bases in between. CDR1 and CDR2 from the germline V gene are SGHRS and YFSETQ. The CDR3 DNA sequence: TGCGCCAGCAGGGAGGGAATAGAGACCCAGTACTTC. Its protein is CASREGIETQYF.

The J gene is TRBJ2-2, the V gene TRBV7-9, with TRBD1 matching 9 bases. Germline CDR1 reads SEHNR; CDR2 reads FQNEAQ (reference sequence). This CDR3 has 16 residues. V lost 3 bases, J lost 4 bases, and 6 bases stayed unmatched. For the CDR3, the DNA is TGTGCCAGCAGCTTGTCACAGGGGGCCTTCACCGGGGAGCTGTTTTTT. Translating gives CASSLSQGAFTGELFF.

This chain uses TRBV7-9 with TRBJ2-3; no firm D call. CDR1 and CDR2 from the germline V gene are SEHNR and FQNEAQ (reference sequence). The V gene lost 1 base and the J gene lost 0 bases, with 8 bases spanning the gap. This CDR3 has 15 residues. CDR3 nucleotides: TGTGCCAGCAGCTTAGGTATTTCTAGCACAGATACGCAGTATTTT. Translating gives CASSLGISSTDTQYF.